Below are 26 T cell receptor beta chains sequenced from a single sample in a study of spatial heterogeneity in lung cancer (dated by TCRdb to the late 2010s). The paper as a whole reports these results and caveats: The number of expanded intratumoral alpha and beta TCRs correlated with the tumor nonsynonymous mutation count.

These receptors are not linked to any known antigen. In the paper's terms, the time point label means: sample taken at primary tumor resection. Library construction relied on 5' RACE. These reads were obtained on a NextSeq 500. The raw public data were reprocessed by TCRdb itself: fastp quality trimming at Q25, MiXCR clonotype calling, in-frame beta chains only. Identical CDR3 proteins give one entry, which carries the most common genes and DNA. This sample gives some 25,000 distinct CDR3 sequences in total; more than 5.5% of them show up just once. The ten largest account for around 25% of the sample. The specimen was lung tumor tissue, collected at surgery. These receptors were obtained from a male donor with early-stage non-small cell lung cancer.

This clonotype was seen ten or more times. This rearrangement joins TRBV18 to TRBJ1-2; possibly TRBD1 for D (6 bases). Trimming removed 3 bases at V and 1 base at J, with 9 bases between. CDR1 is KGHSH and CDR2 is LQKENI in the germline V gene. The CDR3 consists of 14 residues. The CDR3 DNA sequence: TGTGCCAGCTCACCCGGACAGTTTAACTATGGCTACACCTTC. Protein product: CASSPGQFNYGYTF.

This clonotype has at least ten counts. The chain links TRBV28 to TRBJ1-1; D is undetermined. V was trimmed by 4 bases and J by 1 base, leaving 13 bases between them. The length of the CDR3 is 15 residues. Germline CDR1 MDHEN, CDR2 SYDVKM. CDR3 DNA: TGTGCCAGCAGTTCCAGGACGGGGTGGAACACTGAAGCTTTCTTT. The encoded protein is CASSSRTGWNTEAFF. Supplemented by reference TRBV28 and TRBJ1-1, the full variable domain reads DVKVTQSSRYLVKRTGEKVFLECVQDMDHENMFWYRQDPGLGLRLIYFSYDVKMKEKGDIPEGYSVSREKKERFSLILESASTNQTSMYLCASSSRTGWNTEAFFGQGTRLTVV.

The chain links TRBV5-4 to TRBJ1-6, with 8 bases identical to TRBD1. Trimming removed 0 bases from V and 10 bases from J; junction bases left unmatched: 12. Per the germline V gene, CDR1 is SGHNT and CDR2 is YYREEE (reference sequence). The CDR3 has 17 amino acids. Written as DNA, the CDR3 is TGTGCCAGCAGCTTGGGCATTCTCGCAGGGGGCCGATCACCCCTCCACTTT. Translation gives CASSLGILAGGRSPLHF.

This clonotype was detected ten times or more. The chain is built from TRBV20-1 and TRBJ2-3; TRBD2 matches at 12 bases. Germline V CDR1 and CDR2: DFQATT, SNEGSKA (reference sequence). V was clipped by 4 bases and J by 6 bases; unmatched bases: 14. This CDR3 has 17 residues. CDR3 coding DNA: TGCAGTGCTATCCCGGGACTAGCGGGTTCCCCCAGGGATACGCAGTATTTT. Translated, it gives CSAIPGLAGSPRDTQYF.

This chain uses TRBV5-5 with TRBJ1-1; possibly TRBD1 for D (5 bases). V lost 4 bases and J 0 bases, leaving 13 bases between the germline ends. CDR1 and CDR2 from the germline V gene are SGHKS and YYEKEE (reference sequence). This CDR3 comprises 15 residues. This CDR3 is CASSLVGPMNTEAFF. As DNA, the CDR3 is TGTGCCAGCAGCCTGGTGGGGCCCATGAACACTGAAGCTTTCTTT.

This clonotype was picked up many times. This chain joins TRBV20-1 and TRBJ2-7; 11 bases map to TRBD1. Germline V CDR1 and CDR2: DFQATT, SNEGSKA (reference sequence). CDR3 length equals 13 residues. Trimming removed 4 bases from V and 6 bases from J; junction bases left unmatched: 5. In DNA form, the CDR3 reads TGCAGTGCTATCGGACAGGGGGCGGGCGAGCAGTACTTC. This codes for CSAIGQGAGEQYF.

This clonotype showed up many times. The chain couples TRBV11-2 to TRBJ2-1, with no clear D. Trimming stripped 5 bases from V and 8 bases from J, with 7 bases between. Germline V CDR1 and CDR2: SGHAT, FQNNGV. The CDR3 totals 11 residues. The CDR3, as DNA: TGTGCCAGCAGCCCTTACCATGAGCAGTTCTTC. Protein: CASSPYHEQFF.

This clonotype has ten or more counts. The chain links TRBV30 to TRBJ2-1; D gene ambiguous. The CDR3 totals 14 residues. The V end was cut by 0 bases, the J end by 3 bases, with 9 bases between. The V gene's germline CDR1 is GTSNPN and CDR2 SVGIG (reference sequence). Here the CDR3 reads CAWSVGSDYNEQFF. For the CDR3, the DNA is TGTGCCTGGAGTGTAGGGTCGGACTACAATGAGCAGTTCTTC.

The chain combines TRBV4-2 with TRBJ2-1, with D tentatively TRBD1 (5 bases). Germline V gives CDR1 LGHNA, CDR2 YNFKEQ. Between the trimmed V and J ends, which lost 5 bases and 9 bases, there was a span of 11 bases. This CDR3 is 12 amino acids long. CDR3 in DNA: TGTGCCAGCAGCGCAAACAGGTTTGAGCAGTTCTTC. As protein: CASSANRFEQFF.

The chain is built from TRBV6-5 and TRBJ2-1; the D gene is possibly TRBD1 (6 bases). Germline CDR1 reads MNHEY; CDR2 reads SVGAGI. V shed 4 bases and J shed 6 bases, with 16 bases lying between them. The CDR3 is 15 residues long. The CDR3 is CASSSTGIRRNEQFF. The CDR3 DNA reads TGTGCCAGCAGTTCCACAGGGATTCGGCGCAATGAGCAGTTCTTC.

This clonotype showed up many times. The CDR3 sequence: CASSLGQGRYEQYF. For the CDR3, the DNA is TGTGCCAGCAGTCTTGGACAAGGGCGGTACGAGCAGTACTTC. The J gene is TRBJ2-7, the V gene TRBV6-5; a weak D match, TRBD1 (5 bases). Germline CDR1 reads MNHEY; CDR2 reads SVGAGI. The CDR3 sequence is 14 residues long. The V gene lost 5 bases and the J gene lost 4 bases, with 15 bases spanning the gap.

The chain joins TRBV5-1 to TRBJ2-1; D is unclear. Per the germline V gene, CDR1 is SGHRS and CDR2 is YFSETQ. The CDR3 runs 16 residues. V shed 1 base and J shed 2 bases, with 13 bases lying between them. CDR3 in DNA: TGCGCCAGCAGCTTGCTGTCGGTCAGTACCTACAATGAGCAGTTCTTC. It is translated as CASSLLSVSTYNEQFF.

Remarks on this clonotype: Possible read error: a much larger clone is one base away. V is TRBV29-1 and J is TRBJ2-1, with 7 bases aligning to TRBD1. Gene TRBJ2-7 matches the end of the DNA better, so the J call may be wrong. The V gene's germline CDR1 is SQVTM and CDR2 ANQGSEA. The CDR3 totals 14 residues. The DNA for the CDR3 is TGCAGCGTTGAAAAGACAGGGAGCGGCAATGAGCAGTACTTC. Its translation: CSVEKTGSGNEQYF.

The chain employs TRBV6-1 and TRBJ1-3; 7 positions match TRBD1. Germline V gene data show CDR1 as MNHNS and CDR2 as SASEGT. V dropped 8 bases and J dropped 0; count of bases not matched to a gene: 7. The CDR3 covers 15 residues. The CDR3 loop is CASGGQLLSGNTIYF. In DNA, the CDR3 is TGTGCCAGCGGGGGACAGTTGCTCTCTGGAAACACCATATATTTT.

J is TRBJ2-3 and V is TRBV24-1, with D possibly matching TRBD2 (5 bases). The V gene's germline CDR1 is KGHDR and CDR2 SFDVKD. V gave up 3 bases and J gave up 0 bases, with 9 bases separating them. This CDR3 is built from 15 residues. CDR3: CATSDPAGSTDTQYF. The CDR3 nucleotides are TGTGCCACCAGTGATCCTGCGGGCAGCACAGATACGCAGTATTTT.

As regards this clonotype: A much larger clone sits a single nucleotide away, making a read error possible. The chain uses TRBV6-1 and TRBJ2-7, with D unresolved. V lost 4 bases, J lost 3 bases, and 7 bases lay in between. The V gene's germline CDR1 is MNHNS and CDR2 SASEGT. The CDR3 runs 12 residues. CDR3 bases: TGTGCCAGCAGTGCCAAGGGCTACGAGCAGTACTTC. Amino acids: CASSAKGYEQYF.

At least ten counts were recorded for this clonotype. The chain recombines TRBV20-1 with TRBJ2-1; 7 bases agree with TRBD2. The CDR3 runs 13 residues. Germline V CDR1 and CDR2: DFQATT, SNEGSKA (reference sequence). V shed 6 bases, J shed 8 bases, and the junction held 10 bases outside the gene matches. The CDR3 reads CSAGGADSDEQFF. CDR3 sequence (DNA): TGCAGTGCGGGAGGGGCCGATAGTGATGAGCAGTTCTTC.

The chain employs TRBV7-2 and TRBJ2-2; maybe TRBD1 (7 bases). CDR1 is SGHTA and CDR2 is FQGNSA in the germline V gene. V was clipped by 4 bases and J by 4 bases, with 22 bases between them. CDR3 size: 18 residues. The CDR3 reads CASSWKYGGGGITGELFF. The CDR3 DNA reads as TGTGCCAGCAGCTGGAAATACGGAGGGGGCGGAATCACCGGGGAGCTGTTTTTT.

This clonotype was seen repeatedly, ten times or more. The CDR3 bases are TGTGCCAGCAGTTTCTCAGGACTCACAGATACGCAGTATTTT. Protein sequence: CASSFSGLTDTQYF. The V call is TRBV28, the J call TRBJ2-3; D is perhaps TRBD2 (5 bases). The CDR3 length is 14 residues. Germline assignment: CDR1 MDHEN and CDR2 SYDVKM. Trimming removed 3 bases from V and 2 bases from J, with 9 bases in between.

In its sample, this clonotype was seen many times. The genes are TRBV4-2 and TRBJ2-2; 8 nucleotides match TRBD2. Germline V gene data show CDR1 as LGHNA and CDR2 as YNFKEQ. The CDR3 consists of 15 residues. J lost 6 bases, V lost 1 base, and 4 bases had no gene match. The CDR3 nucleotides read TGTGCCAGCAGCCAAGGGACTAGCAGGGCCGGGGAGCTGTTTTTT. This encodes CASSQGTSRAGELFF.

The chain employs TRBV6-5 and TRBJ2-5; the match to TRBD1 covers 9 bases. The germline V gene has CDR1 MNHEY and CDR2 SVGAGI. The CDR3 consists of 15 residues. J was trimmed by 5 bases and V by 2 bases; bases with no gene match: 6. CDR3: CASSYAGQGTETQYF. Here the CDR3 DNA reads TGTGCCAGCAGTTACGCGGGACAGGGAACGGAGACCCAGTACTTC.

This clonotype was observed many times. The rearrangement uses TRBV2 and TRBJ1-6; TRBD1 aligns across 9 bases. The length of the CDR3 is 13 residues. Germline lookup yields CDR1 SNHLY and CDR2 FYNNEI. J was trimmed by 8 bases and V by 7 bases; bases with no gene match: 3. CDR3 sequence reads: CASKGQGYSPLHF. The CDR3 DNA reads TGTGCCAGCAAGGGACAGGGTTATTCACCCCTCCACTTT.

In this sample, this clonotype turned up many times. The chain uses TRBV28 and TRBJ2-2; D tentatively fits TRBD1 or TRBD2 (6 bases each). This CDR3 is built from 15 residues. Germline-derived CDR1 and CDR2 are MDHEN and SYDVKM. Trimming left V 6 bases short and J 5 bases short, with 16 bases between. CDR3 sequence (DNA): TGTGCCAGCAGCCAAGGAGGGGGGAGGACCGGGGAGCTGTTTTTT. Translation: CASSQGGGRTGELFF.

This clonotype was counted at least ten times. V usage is TRBV4-2 and J usage is TRBJ1-3; possibly TRBD1 for D (5 bases). CDR3 length: 13 amino acids. Looked up from germline, CDR1 is LGHNA and CDR2 is YNFKEQ. Between the trimmed V and J ends, which lost 0 bases and 7 bases, there was a span of 7 bases. For the CDR3, the DNA is TGTGCCAGCAGCCAAGAGGGGCCCAACACCATATATTTT. Protein: CASSQEGPNTIYF.

This clonotype occurred many times. V is TRBV15 and J is TRBJ2-1; D not resolved. This CDR3 has 13 residues. CDR1 is LNHNV and CDR2 is YYDKDF in the germline V gene (reference sequence). Trimming took off 10 bases at V and 0 bases at J, with 10 bases between the two ends. CDR3 coding DNA: TGTGCCAAAACCGATAGCTCCTACAATGAGCAGTTCTTC. Protein product: CAKTDSSYNEQFF.

This clonotype has a single count. The chain uses TRBV29-1 and TRBJ2-2; TRBD1 agrees at 8 bases. CDR3 length: 13 residues. V shed 6 bases, J shed 7 bases, and the junction held 7 bases outside the gene matches. Germline CDR1 is SQVTM and CDR2 is ANQGSEA. The CDR3 nucleotides read TGCAGCGTAAGACAGGGGCAGGTCGGGGAGCTGTTTTTT. This gives the protein CSVRQGQVGELFF.